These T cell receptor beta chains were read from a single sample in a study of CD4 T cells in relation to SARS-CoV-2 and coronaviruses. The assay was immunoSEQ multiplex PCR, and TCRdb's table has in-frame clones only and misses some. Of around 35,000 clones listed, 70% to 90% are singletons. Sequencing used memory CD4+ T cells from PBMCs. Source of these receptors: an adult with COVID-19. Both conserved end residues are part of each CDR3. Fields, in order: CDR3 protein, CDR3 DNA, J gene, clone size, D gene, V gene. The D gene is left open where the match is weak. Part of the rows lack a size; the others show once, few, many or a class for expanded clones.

CDR3: CASSVEHTGELFF; DNA: TGTGCCAGCAGCGTAGAACACACCGGGGAGCTGTTTTTT; J: TRBJ2-2; size: NA; D: NA; V: TRBV9
CDR3: CASSSYSGRATGELFF; DNA: TGTGCCAGCAGCTCTTATAGCGGGAGGGCCACCGGGGAGCTGTTTTTT; J: TRBJ2-2; size: NA; D: TRBD2; V: TRBV7-8
CDR3: CASSRGASLSGNTIYF; DNA: TGTGCCAGCAGTCGGGGGGCCTCTCTCTCTGGAAACACCATATATTTT; J: TRBJ1-3; size: NA; D: NA; V: TRBV28
CDR3: CATSTQVTNTEAFF; DNA: TGTGCCACCAGCACCCAGGTTACGAACACTGAAGCTTTCTTT; J: TRBJ1-1; size: NA; D: NA; V: TRBV15
CDR3: CASKGLAGTSYNEQFF; DNA: TGCGCCAGCAAAGGACTAGCGGGAACCTCCTACAATGAGCAGTTCTTC; J: TRBJ2-1; size: NA; D: TRBD2; V: TRBV5-1
CDR3: CASSQWYRGCEQYF; DNA: TGCGCCAGCAGTCAATGGTATAGGGGTTGCGAGCAGTACTTC; J: TRBJ2-7; size: NA; D: NA; V: TRBV23-1
CDR3: CASSPPEQGTYEQYF; DNA: TGTGCCAGCTCACCACCCGAACAGGGGACCTACGAGCAGTACTTC; J: TRBJ2-7; size: once; D: TRBD1; V: TRBV18
CDR3: CASSLTGNTGELFF; DNA: TGCGCCAGCAGCTTAACAGGGAATACCGGGGAGCTGTTTTTT; J: TRBJ2-2; size: NA; D: NA; V: TRBV5-1
CDR3: CASCLNFSGYTDTQYF; DNA: TGTGCCAGCTGTTTAAATTTCAGCGGGTACACAGATACGCAGTATTTT; J: TRBJ2-3; size: NA; D: NA; V: TRBV6-2/TRBV6-3
CDR3: CASSPRIYSNQPQHF; DNA: TGTGCCAGCAGTCCCAGGATTTATAGCAATCAGCCCCAGCATTTT; J: TRBJ1-5; size: NA; D: NA; V: TRBV27
CDR3: CASRAIRGTGELFF; DNA: TGTGCCAGCAGGGCCATCAGGGGAACCGGGGAGCTGTTTTTT; J: TRBJ2-2; size: NA; D: NA; V: TRBV2
CDR3: CASSLDLVGGPYEQFF; DNA: TGTGCCAGCAGCTTAGATCTGGTGGGAGGGCCGTATGAGCAGTTCTTC; J: TRBJ2-1; size: NA; D: TRBD2; V: TRBV11-2
CDR3: CASSLFPSTLSSAVFEQFF; DNA: TGTGCCAGCAGTTTATTTCCTAGCACCCTTTCGAGCGCGGTTTTTGAGCAGTTCTTC; J: TRBJ2-1; size: NA; D: NA; V: TRBV28
CDR3: CASSPGRSTDTQYF; DNA: TGTGCCAGCAGCCCCGGGCGATCCACAGATACGCAGTATTTT; J: TRBJ2-3; size: NA; D: NA; V: TRBV7-3